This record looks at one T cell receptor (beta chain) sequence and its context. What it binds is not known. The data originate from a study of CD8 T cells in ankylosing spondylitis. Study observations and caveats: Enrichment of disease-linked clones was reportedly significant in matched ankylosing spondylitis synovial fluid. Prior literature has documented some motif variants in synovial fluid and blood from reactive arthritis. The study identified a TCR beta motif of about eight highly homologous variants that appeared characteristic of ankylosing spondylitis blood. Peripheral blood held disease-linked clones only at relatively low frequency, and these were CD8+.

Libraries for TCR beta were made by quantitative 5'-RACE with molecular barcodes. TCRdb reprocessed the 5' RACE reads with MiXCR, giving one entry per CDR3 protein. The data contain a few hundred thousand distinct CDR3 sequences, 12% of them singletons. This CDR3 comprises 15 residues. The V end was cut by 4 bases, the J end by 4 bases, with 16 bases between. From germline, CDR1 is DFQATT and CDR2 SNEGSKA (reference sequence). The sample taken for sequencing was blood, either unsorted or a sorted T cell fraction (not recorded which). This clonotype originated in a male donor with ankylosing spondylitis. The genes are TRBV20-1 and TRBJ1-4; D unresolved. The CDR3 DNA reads TGCAGTGCTACAGAGGACGGCGAGGATAATGAAAAACTGTTTTTT. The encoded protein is CSATEDGEDNEKLFF.